This entry features one TCR beta chain sequence. Its specificity is unknown. Germline and junction disagree at one end, which may indicate a read error. This entry comes from a study of cytomegalovirus exposure and HLA in healthy donors. Regarding the study as a whole: In a later analysis, HLA-associated beta chains showed higher expansion and lower generation probabilities than comparable chains. Per a prior analysis, the majority of TCR beta V segments were productive roughly 87% or roughly 30% of the time. It was reported that the classifier diagnosed cytomegalovirus status with high specificity and sensitivity in both the original and validation cohorts.

Primers: 60 Vbeta forward and 13 Jbeta reverse. Sequencing was performed with immunoSEQ multiplex PCR; in TCRdb, only in-frame clones are kept and a portion is missing. The sample has roughly 170,000 clones; 75% to 85% are singletons. The sequence derives from a boy between 5 and 17 years old in good health and CMV-seronegative. Sequences were obtained from PBMCs.

CDR3 protein: CAGRRTGVSTEAFF. The CDR3 region has the DNA TGTGCCGGTAGGAGGACGGGGGTGAGCACTGAAGCTTTCTTT. The chain joins TRBV19 to TRBJ1-1; the D gene is possibly TRBD1 (5 bases). The germline gives CDR1 LNHDA, CDR2 SQIVND (reference sequence). This CDR3 has 14 amino acids.